A selection of T cell receptor beta chains follows, all from one sample in a study of Ad26.COV2.S vaccination and SARS-CoV-2 variants. The protocol was immunoSEQ multiplex PCR, while the TCRdb copy is restricted to in-frame clones and leaves out a portion. In the table there are about half a million clones, roughly nine tenths of which are singletons. This specimen was peripheral blood, taken in a trial of Ad26.COV2.S vaccine versus placebo. The receptors here all came from a person between 18 and 60 years old who received the Ad26.COV2.S COVID-19 vaccine or a placebo. CDR3s include the opening cysteine and the closing phenylalanine or tryptophan. D genes are given only for firm matches. Rows give clone size only sometimes, using once, few, many, or a class for an expanded clone.

TRBJ2-7 | once | TRBD1 | TRBV7-9 | CASSQSLGQSRYEQYF | TGTGCCAGCAGTCAAAGCCTGGGACAGTCCCGCTACGAGCAGTACTTC
TRBJ1-4 | NA | NA | TRBV6-5 | CASSYGGGGRNEKLFF | TGTGCCAGCAGTTACGGGGGAGGGGGGAGAAATGAAAAACTGTTTTTT
TRBJ2-7 | NA | TRBD2 | TRBV30 | CAWSGGLAGRYGYEQYF | TGTGCCTGGAGTGGGGGACTAGCGGGGAGATACGGCTACGAGCAGTACTTC
TRBJ2-7 | NA | TRBD1 | TRBV28 | CASSSLTGTFATYEQYF | TGTGCCAGCAGTTCTCTGACAGGGACGTTTGCTACCTACGAGCAGTACTTC
TRBJ2-1 | few | NA | TRBV4-1 | CASKSVYNEQFF | TGCGCCAGCAAATCCGTCTACAATGAGCAGTTCTTC
TRBJ2-7 | once | TRBD1 | TRBV7-6 | CASSKTGGTPYEQYF | TGTGCCAGCAGCAAGACAGGGGGCACACCATACGAGCAGTACTTC
TRBJ1-2 | NA | NA | TRBV28 | CASRGTGPNYGYTF | TGTGCCAGCAGGGGCACAGGCCCGAACTATGGCTACACCTTC
TRBJ2-7 | NA | TRBD2 | TRBV27 | CASSRGLGDEQYF | TGTGCCAGCAGTAGGGGACTAGGCGACGAGCAGTACTTC
TRBJ2-2 | once | TRBD2 | TRBV29-1 | CSVKTSALGLFF | TGCAGCGTCAAGACTAGCGCCTTAGGGCTGTTTTTT
TRBJ2-7 | NA | TRBD2 | TRBV18 | CASSPSLAGEYEQYF | TGTGCCAGCTCACCCTCATTAGCGGGAGAGTACGAGCAGTACTTC
TRBJ2-1 | NA | NA | TRBV27 | CASSQLARIYNEQFF | TGTGCCAGCAGCCAACTAGCAAGGATTTACAATGAGCAGTTCTTC
TRBJ2-3 | NA | NA | TRBV19 | CASSYVDSLSDTQYF | TGTGCCAGTAGTTACGTAGACTCGTTATCAGATACGCAGTATTTT
TRBJ1-1 | NA | NA | TRBV29-1 | CSVEGGWGTEAFF | TGCAGCGTTGAAGGGGGGTGGGGCACTGAAGCTTTCTTT
TRBJ1-4 | NA | NA | TRBV7-9 | CAVNWADNEKLFF | TGTGCCGTTAATTGGGCAGATAATGAAAAACTGTTTTTT
TRBJ1-1 | NA | NA | TRBV4-3 | CASSPYSYTEAFF | TGCGCCAGCAGCCCGTACTCGTACACTGAAGCTTTCTTT
TRBJ2-1 | NA | TRBD2 | TRBV7-9 | CASSSLTAGGHYNEQFF | TGTGCCAGCAGCTCTCTCACCGCGGGGGGGCATTACAATGAGCAGTTCTTC
TRBJ1-2 | NA | NA | TRBV6-5 | CASLFGGGEGYTF | TGTGCCAGCCTTTTCGGCGGGGGGGAGGGCTACACCTTC
TRBJ2-7 | NA | NA | TRBV9 | CASSVSSGGGSYEQYF | TGTGCCAGCAGCGTAAGCTCGGGGGGCGGCTCCTACGAGCAGTACTTC
TRBJ2-5 | NA | NA | TRBV5-1 | CASSLVGGQETQYF | TGCGCCAGCAGCTTGGTGGGGGGCCAAGAGACCCAGTACTTC
TRBJ2-3 | NA | NA | TRBV28 | CASFDGLPSTDTQYF | TGTGCCAGCTTCGACGGCCTACCTAGCACAGATACGCAGTATTTT
TRBJ2-3 | NA | NA | TRBV29-1 | CSVIKVGTLPTDTQYF | TGCAGCGTTATAAAAGTCGGAACACTGCCCACAGATACGCAGTATTTT
TRBJ2-3 | NA | NA | TRBV30 | CAWSKRDFHTDTQYF | TGTGCCTGGAGTAAGAGGGACTTTCACACAGATACGCAGTATTTT
TRBJ1-2 | NA | NA | TRBV5-8 | CASSFSGNYGYTF | TGTGCCAGCAGCTTTTCCGGCAACTATGGCTACACCTTC
TRBJ1-1 | NA | NA | TRBV7-8 | CASSLVRADTEAFF | TGTGCCAGCAGCTTAGTCCGGGCAGACACTGAAGCTTTCTTT
TRBJ1-5 | NA | NA | TRBV6-5 | CASRTGTTGQPQHF | TGTGCCAGCAGAACCGGGACAACCGGTCAGCCCCAGCATTTT
TRBJ2-1 | NA | TRBD1 | TRBV6-5 | CASRGTVNYNEQFF | TGTGCCAGCAGGGGGACAGTAAATTACAATGAGCAGTTCTTC
TRBJ1-4 | NA | NA | TRBV19 | CASSTDPKEKLFF | TGTGCCAGTAGCACAGACCCGAAGGAAAAACTGTTTTTT
TRBJ1-1 | NA | NA | TRBV10-3 | CAISAGVNTEAFF | TGTGCCATCAGTGCGGGGGTGAACACTGAAGCTTTCTTT
TRBJ2-3 | NA | NA | TRBV3-1/TRBV3-2 | CASSQGRTTDTQYF | TGTGCCAGCAGCCAGGGACGAACTACAGATACGCAGTATTTT
TRBJ1-2 | NA | NA | TRBV7-2 | CASSLREGSSGYTF | TGTGCCAGCAGCCTTAGGGAGGGCTCCTCTGGCTACACCTTC
TRBJ1-2 | NA | TRBD1 | TRBV18 | CASSPTGESGYTF | TGTGCCAGCTCACCCACAGGGGAATCCGGCTACACCTTC
TRBJ1-1 | NA | TRBD1 | TRBV7-9 | CASSLWGQGVGTEAFF | TGTGCCAGCAGCTTATGGGGACAGGGGGTTGGGACTGAAGCTTTCTTT
TRBJ1-1 | NA | TRBD1 | TRBV5-6 | CASSLRQGRWNTEAFF | TGTGCCAGCAGCTTGAGACAGGGGAGGTGGAACACTGAAGCTTTCTTT
TRBJ2-7 | once | NA | TRBV18 | CASSPRDWREQYF | TGTGCCAGCTCACCACGGGACTGGAGGGAGCAGTACTTC